Described below is a single T cell receptor beta chain sequence and its context. There is no known antigen for this receptor. There are no base qualities to consult, and no much larger clone falls within one base. Whole blood was collected in K2EDTA tubes by collaborating institutions according to the institutions' own protocols. Collaborator samples were shipped for TCRbeta analysis as frozen whole blood, isolated PBMCs, or DNA extracted from either sample type. The CDR3 has 15 amino acids, counting the end cysteine and phenylalanine. Only the CDR3 region is kept as DNA, spanning 45 bases read in frame from base 1. V and J are truncated by 1 base and 4 bases respectively, leaving an intervening sequence of 11 bases. Via the germline V gene, CDR1 is SGHTA and CDR2 FQGNSA. This sample is drawn from a study of blood T cell repertoires in COVID-19 (dated by TCRdb to 2019 to 2021). With respect to the entire study: Samples from collaborators originated in the United States, Italy and Spain and spanned both the acute and convalescent phases of COVID-19. The material from the prospective study consisted of cDNA or gDNA derived from T cells, B-cell-depleted T cells, or PBMCs. Subjects who had been exposed to COVID-19, were actively infected with it, or had recovered from it provided the deeply sampled blood TCRbeta repertoires that made up the dataset. A freely available public database, intended as a resource for researchers studying the immune response to SARS-CoV-2, is where the repertoires were released. The samples were drawn from the first 160 participants of the ongoing ImmuneRACE study and from 1,254 subjects provided by 6 global collaborators. Sample metadata almost always included a de-identified subject ID, COVID-19 status, age in years and sex. Where available, HLA class I and class II types were obtained from metadata supplied by the sample provider rather than from assay-based typing. What the study reported, not specific to this receptor: How much clinical and demographic metadata was included differed by source and by participant, and the metadata was provided uncurated.

TCRbeta CDR3 regions were amplified from genomic DNA by means of the immunoSEQ Assay, a bias-controlled multiplex PCR. Concerning the study's data processing: The number of nucleated cells in each sample was estimated by amplification of reference gene primers within the assay. Sequence reads were collapsed and filtered to measure the absolute abundance of every unique TCRbeta CDR3 rearrangement. For each sample, productive Simpson clonality was calculated as the square root of Simpson's diversity index across productive rearrangements. TCRdb mirrors the immuneACCESS table, restricted to in-frame sequences. Some clones are absent from its copies; in checked studies, under half trace to an unresolved V gene, and the reason for the others is unknown. V and J calls and clone size follow that table, whereas D and trimming were derived from the DNA. In all, the sample holds under 200,000 clones, and 87% of those were seen once. Approximately 4% of the sample lies in the top ten.

Material for sequencing was peripheral blood. The sequence links TRBV7-2 to TRBJ1-5; the D gene cannot be named for sure. This sequence was found in a young man with active or convalescent COVID-19. The CDR3 amino acid sequence is: CASSLGGGLNQPQHF. The DNA reads as follows: TGTGCCAGCAGCTTAGGTGGCGGGCTAAATCAGCCCCAGCATTTT.